The clone carrying this TCR beta chain was observed a few times. This entry comes from a study of a mutant IDH1 vaccine in newly diagnosed glioma. Documented time point: baseline, week 1 (first vaccination visit). The sample's treatment: pre-vaccination baseline after standard-of-care therapy. Sequencing was performed with immunoSEQ multiplex PCR; in TCRdb, only in-frame clones are kept and a portion is missing. The data contain under 90,000 clones, 79% of them seen just once; the ten biggest clones take up roughly 8%. The CDR3 contains 14 residues. V dropped 6 bases and J dropped 8; count of bases not matched to a gene: 7. Germline lookup yields CDR1 ENHRY and CDR2 SYGVKD.

The rearrangement uses TRBV10-3 and TRBJ2-1; 10 bases are a match to TRBD2. Material: PBMCs, obtained from a glioma patient treated with radiotherapy, temozolomide or both. This clonotype originated in a man aged 50 to 60 with glioma. The CDR3 reads CAIRSSGGADEQFF. DNA for the CDR3: TGTGCCATCAGGTCCAGCGGGGGGGCCGATGAGCAGTTCTTC.